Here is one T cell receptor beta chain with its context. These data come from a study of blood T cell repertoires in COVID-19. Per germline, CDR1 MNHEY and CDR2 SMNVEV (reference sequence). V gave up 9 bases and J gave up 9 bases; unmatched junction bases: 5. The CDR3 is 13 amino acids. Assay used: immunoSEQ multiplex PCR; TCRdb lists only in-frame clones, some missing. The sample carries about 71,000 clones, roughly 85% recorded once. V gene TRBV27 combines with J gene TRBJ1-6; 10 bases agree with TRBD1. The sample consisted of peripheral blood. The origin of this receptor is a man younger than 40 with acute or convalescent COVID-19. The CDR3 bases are TGTGCCAGTACGACAGGGGGCTCTTCACCCCTCCACTTT. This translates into CASTTGGSSPLHF.